This TCR beta chain is from a study of cytomegalovirus exposure and HLA in healthy donors. Researchers ran the PCR with 60 Vbeta and 13 Jbeta primers. Some clones are missing from TCRdb's copy, which holds only in-frame ones; the method was immunoSEQ multiplex PCR. The sample carries 140,000 to 150,000 clones, 79% recorded once. The germline CDR1 and CDR2 sequences are MNHEY and SMNVEV (reference sequence). This CDR3 has 16 amino acids. Trimming took 3 bases from V and 6 from J; bases not matched to a gene: 7. The TCR sequence derives from a woman between 35 and 50 years old in good health and CMV-seropositive. The chain recombines TRBV27 with TRBJ2-2; 10 bases line up with TRBD2. Sequenced input: PBMCs. DNA of the CDR3: TGTGCCAGCAGTTTCCTAACTAGCGGGGCCGCCGGGGAGCTGTTTTTT. It encodes CASSFLTSGAAGELFF.